This paragraph reports one TCR beta chain. The T cell receptor alpha and beta CDR3 regions were amplified from mRNA by semiquantitative ARM-PCR. Exponential amplification used communal superprimers after tagged nested gene-specific primers in ARM-PCR. One entry per CDR3 protein, called by TCRdb with MiXCR from the multiplex PCR reads. Here the sample spans over 14,000 distinct CDR3 sequences, 62% being singletons. T cell subsets were isolated with antibody-coated magnetic beads. This sample was included in a study of relationships among human T cell subsets. After removal of 5 bases from V and 5 bases from J, the junction contained 8 bases not matched to a gene. The germline CDR1 and CDR2 sequences are MNHEY and SVGAGI. This CDR3 has 15 amino acids.

The sample taken for sequencing was total T cells sorted from blood. This sequence joins TRBV6-5 and TRBJ2-5, with TRBD2 matching over 10 bases. The origin of this receptor is a man between 35 and 55 years old in good health. CDR3 sequence: CASSRLAGSGETQYF. The DNA of the CDR3 is TGTGCCAGCAGTCGACTAGCGGGTAGCGGGGAGACCCAGTACTTC.